This TCR beta chain came from a study of blood T cell repertoires in COVID-19. In the source study's methods: From reference gene primer amplification, estimates of nucleated cell counts were derived. The assay was immunoSEQ multiplex PCR, and TCRdb's table has in-frame clones only and misses some. From that table come the V and J calls and clone size; the DNA was used to work out D and trimming. Seen here are 220,000 or so clones, 84% observed once, and the top ten hold 5.5% to 7.5%. The origin of this receptor is a woman aged 40 to 55 who had recovered from COVID-19. The sample comprised PBMCs or T cells enriched from blood (not recorded which).

The CDR3 bases are TGTGCCAGCAGTTACTCCGGGACTAGTTATACCGGGGAGCTGTTTTTT. This sequence encodes CASSYSGTSYTGELFF. The chain uses TRBV6-2 or TRBV6-3 and TRBJ2-2; 8 bases are a match to TRBD2. The V gene's germline CDR1 is MNHEY and CDR2 SVGEGT. After removal of 0 bases from V and 5 bases from J, the junction contained 5 bases not matched to a gene. The CDR3 sequence is 16 residues long.